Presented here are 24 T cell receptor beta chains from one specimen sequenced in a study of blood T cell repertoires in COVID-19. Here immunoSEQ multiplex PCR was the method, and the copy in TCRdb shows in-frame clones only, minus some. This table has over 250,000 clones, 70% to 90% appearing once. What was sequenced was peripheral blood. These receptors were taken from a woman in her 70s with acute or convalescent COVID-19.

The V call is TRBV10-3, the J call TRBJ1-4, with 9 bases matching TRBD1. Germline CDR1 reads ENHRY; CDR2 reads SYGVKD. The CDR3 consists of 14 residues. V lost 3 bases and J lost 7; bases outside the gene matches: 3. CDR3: CAISDPGQGEKLFF. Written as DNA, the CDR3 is TGTGCCATCAGTGACCCGGGACAGGGTGAAAAACTGTTTTTT.

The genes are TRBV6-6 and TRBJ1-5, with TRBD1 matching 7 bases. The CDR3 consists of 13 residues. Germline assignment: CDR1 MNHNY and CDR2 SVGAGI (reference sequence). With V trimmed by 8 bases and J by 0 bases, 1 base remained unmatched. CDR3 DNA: TGTGCCAGCGGACAGGATAGCAATCAGCCCCAGCATTTT. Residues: CASGQDSNQPQHF.

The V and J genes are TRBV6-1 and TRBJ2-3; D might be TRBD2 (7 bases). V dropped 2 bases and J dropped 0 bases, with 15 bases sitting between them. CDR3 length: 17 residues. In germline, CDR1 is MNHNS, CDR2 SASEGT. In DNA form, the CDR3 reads TGTGCCAGCAGTGAAACGTTGGGGGGGGCTAGCACAGATACGCAGTATTTT. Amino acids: CASSETLGGASTDTQYF.

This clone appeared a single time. The CDR3 coding sequence is TGTGCCACCAGGGTACAGGCTAATGAAAAACTGTTTTTT. Translated: CATRVQANEKLFF. The chain couples TRBV6-5 to TRBJ1-4; a weak D match, TRBD1 (5 bases). With 10 bases removed from V and 3 bases from J, the gap between germline ends came to 12 bases. Germline assignment: CDR1 MNHEY and CDR2 SVGAGI. CDR3 length equals 13 residues.

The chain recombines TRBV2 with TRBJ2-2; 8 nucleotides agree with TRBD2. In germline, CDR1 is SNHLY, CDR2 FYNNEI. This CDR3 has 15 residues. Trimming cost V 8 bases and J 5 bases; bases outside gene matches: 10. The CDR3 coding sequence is TGTGCCAGCGATCCTAGGAGCGGGGGTACCGGGGAGCTGTTTTTT. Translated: CASDPRSGGTGELFF.

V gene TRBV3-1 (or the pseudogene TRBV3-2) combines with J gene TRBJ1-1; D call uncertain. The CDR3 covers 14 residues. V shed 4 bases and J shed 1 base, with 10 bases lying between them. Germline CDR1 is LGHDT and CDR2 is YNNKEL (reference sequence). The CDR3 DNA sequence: TGTGCCAGCAGCCCAGGCGGGCGGAACACTGAAGCTTTCTTT. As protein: CASSPGGRNTEAFF.

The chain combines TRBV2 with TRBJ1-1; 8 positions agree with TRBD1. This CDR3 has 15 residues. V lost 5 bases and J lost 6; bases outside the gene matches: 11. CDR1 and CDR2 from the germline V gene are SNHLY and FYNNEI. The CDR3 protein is CASSRRTGKGAEAFF. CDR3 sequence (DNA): TGTGCCAGCAGTCGTAGGACAGGGAAGGGGGCTGAAGCTTTCTTT.

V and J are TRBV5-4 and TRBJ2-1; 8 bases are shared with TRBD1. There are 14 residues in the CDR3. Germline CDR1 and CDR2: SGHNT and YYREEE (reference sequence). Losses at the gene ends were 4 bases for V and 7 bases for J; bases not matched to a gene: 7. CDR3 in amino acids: CASSRGTGGNEQFF. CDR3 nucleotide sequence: TGTGCCAGCAGCAGGGGGACAGGCGGGAATGAGCAGTTCTTC.

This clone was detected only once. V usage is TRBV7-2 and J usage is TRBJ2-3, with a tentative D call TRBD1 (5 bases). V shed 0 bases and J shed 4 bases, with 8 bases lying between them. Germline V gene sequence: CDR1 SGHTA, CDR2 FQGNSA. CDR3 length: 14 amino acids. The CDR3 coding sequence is TGTGCCAGCAGCTTAGCGGGGCTCGCAGATACGCAGTATTTT. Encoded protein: CASSLAGLADTQYF.

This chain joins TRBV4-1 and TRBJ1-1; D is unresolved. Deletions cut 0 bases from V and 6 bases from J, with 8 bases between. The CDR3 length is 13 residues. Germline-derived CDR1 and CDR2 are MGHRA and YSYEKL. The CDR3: CASSQDWAAEAFF. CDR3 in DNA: TGCGCCAGCAGCCAAGATTGGGCAGCTGAAGCTTTCTTT.

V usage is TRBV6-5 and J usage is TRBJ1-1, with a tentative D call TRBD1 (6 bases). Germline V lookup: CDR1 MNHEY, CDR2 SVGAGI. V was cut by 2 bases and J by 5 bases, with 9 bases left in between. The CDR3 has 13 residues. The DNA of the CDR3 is TGTGCCAGCAGTTACGCACAGGGAACTGAAGCTTTCTTT. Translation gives CASSYAQGTEAFF.

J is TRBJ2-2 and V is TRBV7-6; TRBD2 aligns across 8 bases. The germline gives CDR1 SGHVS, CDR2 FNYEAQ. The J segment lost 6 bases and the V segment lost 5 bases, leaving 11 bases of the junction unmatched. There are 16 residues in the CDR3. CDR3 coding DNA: TGTGCCAGCAGCCGTCGGACTAGCCAAACCCCCGGGGAGCTGTTTTTT. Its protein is CASSRRTSQTPGELFF.

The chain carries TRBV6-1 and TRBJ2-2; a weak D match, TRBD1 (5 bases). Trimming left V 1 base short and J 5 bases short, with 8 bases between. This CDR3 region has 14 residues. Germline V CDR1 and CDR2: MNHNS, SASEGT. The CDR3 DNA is TGTGCCAGCAGTGAAGACAGGTTGACCGGGGAGCTGTTTTTT. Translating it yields CASSEDRLTGELFF.

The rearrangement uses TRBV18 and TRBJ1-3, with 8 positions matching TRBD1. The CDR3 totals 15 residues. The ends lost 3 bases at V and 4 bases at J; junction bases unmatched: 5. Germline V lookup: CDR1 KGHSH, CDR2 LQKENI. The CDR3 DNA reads TGTGCCAGCTCACCGGACAGGGTGCGGGGAAACACCATATATTTT. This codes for CASSPDRVRGNTIYF.

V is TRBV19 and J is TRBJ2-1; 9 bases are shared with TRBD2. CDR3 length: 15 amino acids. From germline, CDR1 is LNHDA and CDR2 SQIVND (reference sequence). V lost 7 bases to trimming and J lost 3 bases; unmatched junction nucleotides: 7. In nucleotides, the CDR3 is TGTGCCAGTATAGGAGCGGGGGGCGACTACAATGAGCAGTTCTTC. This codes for CASIGAGGDYNEQFF.

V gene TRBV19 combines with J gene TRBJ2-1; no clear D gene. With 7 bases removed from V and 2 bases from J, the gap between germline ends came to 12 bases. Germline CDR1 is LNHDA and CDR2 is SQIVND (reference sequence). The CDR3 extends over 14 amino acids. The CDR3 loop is CASTTGWAYNEQFF. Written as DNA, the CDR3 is TGTGCCAGTACGACGGGTTGGGCCTACAATGAGCAGTTCTTC.

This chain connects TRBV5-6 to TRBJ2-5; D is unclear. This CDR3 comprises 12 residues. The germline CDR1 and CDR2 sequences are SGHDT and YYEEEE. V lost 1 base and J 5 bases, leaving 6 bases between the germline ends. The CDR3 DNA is TGTGCCAGCAGCTTGTCCGGGGAGACCCAGTACTTC. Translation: CASSLSGETQYF. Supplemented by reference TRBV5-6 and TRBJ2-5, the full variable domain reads DAGVTQSPTHLIKTRGQQVTLRCSPKSGHDTVSWYQQALGQGPQFIFQYYEEEERQRGNFPDRFSGHQFPNYSSELNVNALLLGDSALYLCASSLSGETQYFGPGTRLLVL.

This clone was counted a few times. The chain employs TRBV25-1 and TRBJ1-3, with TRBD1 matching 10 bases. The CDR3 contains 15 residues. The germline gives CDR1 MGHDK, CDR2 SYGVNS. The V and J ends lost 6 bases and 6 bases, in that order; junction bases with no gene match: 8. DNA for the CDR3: TGTGCCAGCAGGGCCCTCGGACAGGGGGAAAACACCATATATTTT. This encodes CASRALGQGENTIYF.

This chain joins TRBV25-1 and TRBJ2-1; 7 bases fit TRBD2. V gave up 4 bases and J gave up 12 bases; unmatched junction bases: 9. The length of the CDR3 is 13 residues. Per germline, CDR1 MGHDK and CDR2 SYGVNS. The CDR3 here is CASSGASGRRQFF. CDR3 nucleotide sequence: TGTGCCAGCAGTGGGGCTAGCGGCCGAAGGCAGTTCTTC.

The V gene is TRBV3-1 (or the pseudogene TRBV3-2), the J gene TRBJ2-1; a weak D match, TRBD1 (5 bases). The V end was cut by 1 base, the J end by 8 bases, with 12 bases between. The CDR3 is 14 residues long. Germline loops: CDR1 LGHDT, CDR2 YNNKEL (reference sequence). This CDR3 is CASSQGRGRDEQFF. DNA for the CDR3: TGTGCCAGCAGCCAAGGAAGGGGAAGGGATGAGCAGTTCTTC.

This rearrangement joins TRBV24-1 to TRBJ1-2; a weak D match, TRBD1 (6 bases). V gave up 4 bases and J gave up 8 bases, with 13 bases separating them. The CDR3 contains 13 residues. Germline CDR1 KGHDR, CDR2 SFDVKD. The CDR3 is CATSDDEDSGYTF. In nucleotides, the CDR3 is TGTGCCACCAGTGACGATGAGGACAGCGGCTACACCTTC.

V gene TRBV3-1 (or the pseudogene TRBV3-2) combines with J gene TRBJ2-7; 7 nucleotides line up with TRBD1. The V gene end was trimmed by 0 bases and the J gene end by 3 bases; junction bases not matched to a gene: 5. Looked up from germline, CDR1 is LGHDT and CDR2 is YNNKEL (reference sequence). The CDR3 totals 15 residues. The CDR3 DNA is TGTGCCAGCAGCCAAGATCTGGGACAGAACTACGAGCAGTACTTC. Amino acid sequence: CASSQDLGQNYEQYF.

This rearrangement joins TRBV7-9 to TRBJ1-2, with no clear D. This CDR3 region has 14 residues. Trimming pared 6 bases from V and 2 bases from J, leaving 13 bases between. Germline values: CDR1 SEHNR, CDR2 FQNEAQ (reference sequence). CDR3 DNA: TGTGCCAGCAGTGCCGAGACAAGCAACTATGGCTACACCTTC. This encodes CASSAETSNYGYTF.

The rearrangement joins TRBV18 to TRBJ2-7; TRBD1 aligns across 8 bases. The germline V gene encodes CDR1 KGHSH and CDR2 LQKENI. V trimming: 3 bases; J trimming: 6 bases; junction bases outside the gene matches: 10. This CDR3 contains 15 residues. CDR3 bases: TGTGCCAGCTCACCGCAGAAAGGACAGGGCGGCGAGCAGTACTTC. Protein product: CASSPQKGQGGEQYF.